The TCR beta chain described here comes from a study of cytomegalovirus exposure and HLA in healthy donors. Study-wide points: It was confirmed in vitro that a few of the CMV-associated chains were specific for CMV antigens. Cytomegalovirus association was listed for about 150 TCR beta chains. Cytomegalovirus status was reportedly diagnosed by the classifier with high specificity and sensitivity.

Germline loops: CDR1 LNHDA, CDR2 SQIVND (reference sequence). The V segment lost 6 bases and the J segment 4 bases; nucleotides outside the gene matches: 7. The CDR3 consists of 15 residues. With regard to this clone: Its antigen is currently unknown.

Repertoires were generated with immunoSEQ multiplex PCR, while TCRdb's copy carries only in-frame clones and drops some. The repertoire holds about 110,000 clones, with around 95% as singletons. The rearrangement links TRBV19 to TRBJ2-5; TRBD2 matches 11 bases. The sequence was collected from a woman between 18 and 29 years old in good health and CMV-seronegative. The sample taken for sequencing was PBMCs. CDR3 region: CASSLAGGPPETQYF. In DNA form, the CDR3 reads TGTGCCAGTAGCCTAGCGGGGGGCCCCCCAGAGACCCAGTACTTC.